This T cell receptor (beta chain) was sequenced during a study of blood T cell repertoires in COVID-19. V was clipped by 3 bases and J by 2 bases; unmatched bases: 3. From germline, CDR1 is MGHDK and CDR2 SYGVNS. This CDR3 comprises 15 residues. Produced via immunoSEQ multiplex PCR; TCRdb's table is partial and in-frame only. Here the sample spans about 84,000 clones, about 96% being singletons. The receptor's source is a human donor with active COVID-19. The donor label of this sample is uncertain. V gene TRBV25-1 combines with J gene TRBJ1-4; TRBD1 matches at 7 bases. The sequenced sample was peripheral blood. CDR3 amino acids: CASSDDRATNEKLFF. The DNA of the CDR3 is TGTGCCAGCAGTGATGACAGGGCTACTAATGAAAAACTGTTTTTT. Looking up the rest from reference TRBV25-1 and TRBJ1-4 gives the full variable domain: EADIYQTPRYLVIGTGKKITLECSQTMGHDKMYWYQQDPGMELHLIHYSYGVNSTEKGDLSSESTVSRIRTEHFPLTLESARPSHTSQYLCASSDDRATNEKLFFGSGTQLSVL.